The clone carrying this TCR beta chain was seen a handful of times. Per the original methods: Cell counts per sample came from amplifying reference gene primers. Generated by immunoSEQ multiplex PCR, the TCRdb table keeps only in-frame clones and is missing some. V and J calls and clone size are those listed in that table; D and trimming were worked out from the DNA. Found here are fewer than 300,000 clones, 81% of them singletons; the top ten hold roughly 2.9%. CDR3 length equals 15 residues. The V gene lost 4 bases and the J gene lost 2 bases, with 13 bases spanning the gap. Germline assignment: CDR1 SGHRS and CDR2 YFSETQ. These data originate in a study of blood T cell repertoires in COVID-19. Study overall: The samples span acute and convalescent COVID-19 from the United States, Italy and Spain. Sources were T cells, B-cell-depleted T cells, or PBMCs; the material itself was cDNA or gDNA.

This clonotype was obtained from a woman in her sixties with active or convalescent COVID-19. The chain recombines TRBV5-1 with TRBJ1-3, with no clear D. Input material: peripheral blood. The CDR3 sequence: CASSRDNQPGNTIYF. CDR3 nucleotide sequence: TGCGCCAGCAGCCGCGACAATCAACCTGGAAACACCATATATTTT.